Given below is one T cell receptor beta chain in context. This specimen belongs to a study of blood T cell repertoires in COVID-19. Study context: T cells, B-cell-depleted T cells, or PBMCs provided the cDNA or gDNA that served as material.

Assay used: immunoSEQ multiplex PCR; TCRdb lists only in-frame clones, some missing. In the table there are roughly 100,000 clones, more than 80% of which are singletons. Germline V lookup: CDR1 LNHNV, CDR2 YYDKDF (reference sequence). Trimming shortened V by 2 bases and J by 6 bases, and 13 bases separated the two germline ends. The CDR3 has 14 residues. This chain joins TRBV15 and TRBJ2-5; no reliable D call. This TCR was sampled from a woman in her 70s with acute or convalescent COVID-19. Input material: peripheral blood. As DNA, the CDR3 is TGTGCCACCAGCAGACCAGACGGTGGGCAGACCCAGTACTTC. It is translated as CATSRPDGGQTQYF.